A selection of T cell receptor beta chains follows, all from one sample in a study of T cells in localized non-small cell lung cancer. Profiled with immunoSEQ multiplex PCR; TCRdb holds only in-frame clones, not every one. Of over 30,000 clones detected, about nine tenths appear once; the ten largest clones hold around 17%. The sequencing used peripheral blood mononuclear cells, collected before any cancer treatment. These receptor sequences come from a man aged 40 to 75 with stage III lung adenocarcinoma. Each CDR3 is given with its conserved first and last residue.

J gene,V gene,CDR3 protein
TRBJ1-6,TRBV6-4,CASSPGTGNSPLHF
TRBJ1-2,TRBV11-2,CASSLDWLGYGYTF
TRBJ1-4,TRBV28,CASSRGGGGNEKLFF
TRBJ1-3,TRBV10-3,CAISGGLTGNTIYF
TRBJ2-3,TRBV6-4,CASSDSLAGGHSTDTQYF
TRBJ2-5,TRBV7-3,CASSETAGRAQYF
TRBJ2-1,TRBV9,CASSVGGNNEQFF
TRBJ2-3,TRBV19,CASSMATGTASTDTQYF
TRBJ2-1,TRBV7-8,CASSLWRGYNEQFF
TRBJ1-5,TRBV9,CASSVAINQPQHF
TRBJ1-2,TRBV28,CASSLRQAAGYTF
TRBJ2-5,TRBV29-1,CSVTLAGGRQETQYF
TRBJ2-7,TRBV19,CDSSMDFEQYF
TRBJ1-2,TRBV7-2,CASSLATEGRAHGHTF
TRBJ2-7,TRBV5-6,CASSLGGRANREQYF
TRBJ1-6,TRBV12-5,CASGTGGSPLHF
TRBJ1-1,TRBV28,CASSLRDTEAFF
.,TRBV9,CASSVDQGGRVYEQYF
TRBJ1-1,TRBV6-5,CASRGVGSAFF
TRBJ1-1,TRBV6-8,CASSYFTGQGRTEAFF
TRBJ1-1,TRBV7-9,CASSSTDRGQTEAFF
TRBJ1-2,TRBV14,CASSQSRGRGGYTF
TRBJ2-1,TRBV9,CASSPSGGAYEQFF
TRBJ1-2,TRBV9,CASRSGVRGNTYGYTF
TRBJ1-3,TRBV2,CASSPLGEFSGNTIYF